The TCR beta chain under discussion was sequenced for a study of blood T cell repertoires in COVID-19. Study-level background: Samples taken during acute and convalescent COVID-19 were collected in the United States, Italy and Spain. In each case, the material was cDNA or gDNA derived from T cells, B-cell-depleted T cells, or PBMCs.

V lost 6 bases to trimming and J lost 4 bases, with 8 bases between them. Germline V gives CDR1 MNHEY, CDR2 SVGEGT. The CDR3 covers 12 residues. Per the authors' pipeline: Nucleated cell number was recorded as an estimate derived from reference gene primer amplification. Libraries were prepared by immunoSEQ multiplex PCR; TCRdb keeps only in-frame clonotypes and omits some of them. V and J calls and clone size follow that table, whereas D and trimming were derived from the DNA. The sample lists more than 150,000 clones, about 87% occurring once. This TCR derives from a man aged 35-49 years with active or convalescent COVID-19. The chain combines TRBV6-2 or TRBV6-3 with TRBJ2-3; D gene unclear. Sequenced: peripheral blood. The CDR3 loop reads CASSLVSDTQYF. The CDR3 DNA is TGTGCCAGCAGCCTAGTTTCAGATACGCAGTATTTT.